This T cell receptor beta chain comes out of a study of T-cell reconstitution after alpha-beta-depleted transplantation in children. Overall study findings and caveats: Most T-cell counts and diversity one year after the transplant came from T cells that were newly produced. Alpha-beta T cells present about two months after transplant were reported to originate from several hundred expanded graft clones.

In this sample, this clonotype turned up many times. As yet, its antigen is unknown. During its preparation, the TCRbeta library received unique molecular identifiers. TCRdb ran MiXCR on the PCR reads and lists one entry per CDR3 protein. The data hold 60,000 to 85,000 distinct CDR3 sequences, with 15% to 20% observed a single time. The trim removed 3 bases at V and 2 bases at J, leaving 8 bases unmatched. This CDR3 spans 17 amino acids. The sequence derives from a male patient aged 2-15 years who had a stem cell transplant for acute lymphoblastic leukemia, so the T cells may come from the graft donor. The gene calls are TRBV12-3 or TRBV12-4 and TRBJ2-4; 9 positions match TRBD1. The source was PBMCs, mostly from graft donor cells, collected 360 days after TCRalphabeta/CD19-depleted stem cell transplant. CDR3 nucleotides: TGTGCCAGCAGTTTGAGAACAGGGGGCCTCCCCAAAAACATTCAGTACTTC. Amino acid sequence: CASSLRTGGLPKNIQYF.